The clone carrying this T cell receptor beta chain was seen a handful of times. Its specificity is not known. This CDR3 contains 14 residues. The V gene end was trimmed by 2 bases and the J gene end by 7 bases; junction bases not matched to a gene: 6. The germline V gene has CDR1 KGHSH and CDR2 LQKENI. TCRbeta library construction was performed incorporating unique molecular identifiers. Each CDR3 protein is one row after TCRdb ran MiXCR on the PCR reads. Counted here are some 300,000 distinct CDR3 sequences, 6% to 10% occurring once; the ten biggest clones make up 9.1%. The data are from a study of T-cell reconstitution after alpha-beta-depleted transplantation in children. Notes on the study in general: The study reportedly traced alpha-beta T cells about two months after transplant to several hundred expanded graft clones. Several patients had high TCRbeta diversity at day 60; it came from surviving recipient T cells and thymic progenitors. Among T cells one year after transplant, newly produced cells accounted for most counts and diversity.

The chain employs TRBV18 and TRBJ2-7; 9 bases line up with TRBD1. The material sequenced was peripheral blood, taken 360 days after TCRalphabeta/CD19-depleted stem cell transplant. The TCR sequence derives from a female patient between 2 and 10 years old who had a stem cell transplant for Fanconi anemia, so the T cells may come from the graft donor. The CDR3 is CASSPKQGAGEQYF. CDR3 bases: TGTGCCAGCTCACCAAAACAGGGGGCAGGGGAGCAGTACTTC.